This T cell receptor beta chain was observed in a study of shared clonotypes between healthy human individuals. General observations from the study: As a rule, naive subsets had a larger estimated richness than memory subsets.

Libraries were prepared by immunoSEQ multiplex PCR; TCRdb keeps only in-frame clonotypes and omits some of them. The sample contains approximately 250,000 clones, just over 65% of which appear only once. A remark on this clone: No antigen is known for it.

The clonotype originates from a man under 40 in good health. Sequenced: memory CD4+ T cells sorted from blood. Subset meaning: CD45RA-negative fraction.

The CDR3 loop reads CASSQGSGAGEETQYF. The CDR3 DNA reads as TGTGCCAGCAGCCAAGGCAGTGGGGCGGGGGAAGAGACCCAGTACTTC. The rearrangement links TRBV4-2 to TRBJ2-5; 7 bases align to TRBD2. Germline V gene sequence: CDR1 LGHNA, CDR2 YNFKEQ. Trimming at V came to 1 base and at J to 3 bases, leaving 8 bases not matched to a gene. The CDR3 runs 16 residues.